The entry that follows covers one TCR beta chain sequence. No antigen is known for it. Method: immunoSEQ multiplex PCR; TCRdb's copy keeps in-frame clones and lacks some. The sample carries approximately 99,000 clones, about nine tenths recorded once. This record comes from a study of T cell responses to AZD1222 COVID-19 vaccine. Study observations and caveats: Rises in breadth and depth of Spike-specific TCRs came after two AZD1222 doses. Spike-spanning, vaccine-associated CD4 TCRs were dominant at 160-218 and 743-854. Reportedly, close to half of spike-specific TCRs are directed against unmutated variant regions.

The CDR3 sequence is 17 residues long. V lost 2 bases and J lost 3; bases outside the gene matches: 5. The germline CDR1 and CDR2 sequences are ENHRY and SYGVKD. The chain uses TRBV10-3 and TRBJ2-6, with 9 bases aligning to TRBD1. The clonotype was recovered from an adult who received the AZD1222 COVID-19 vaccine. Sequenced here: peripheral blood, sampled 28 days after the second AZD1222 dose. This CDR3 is CAISEHTGGNGANVLTF. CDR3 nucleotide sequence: TGTGCCATCAGTGAGCATACAGGGGGCAATGGGGCCAACGTCCTGACTTTC.